Given below is one TCR beta chain in context. Its antigen is unidentified. The time point denotes: late sampling 161 to 241 days after vaccination in a few convalescent patients. Treatment of the sample: approximately 11-day PBMC culture with coronavirus spike peptide pools or control peptides (ViraFEST assay). ViraFEST used peptide pools to expand antigen-specific T cells before TCR sequencing. Recorded positive PCR dates fall between March and December 2020, preceding US Alpha, Beta and Delta variants. Germline V gene data show CDR1 as KGHDR and CDR2 as SFDVKD. Trimming removed 6 bases at V and 4 bases at J, with 15 bases between. The CDR3 loop spans 15 amino acids. This sample was taken from a study of vaccination and CD4 T cells after COVID-19. Study in general: Investigators drew the post-COVID samples a median about 98 days after diagnosis, with a range of 35 to 161.

Findings of the study overall: Convalescent patients gained a median approximately 88% of their reactive clones only post-vaccination.

Sequencing of DNA taken from cultured CD4+ T cells relied on the Oncomine TCR Beta short-read assay. Each CDR3 protein gets one entry after TCRdb re-called the PCR reads with MiXCR. The sample carries around 18,000 distinct CDR3 sequences, around 50% recorded once. This chain links TRBV24-1 with TRBJ2-1; maybe TRBD2 (6 bases). The TCR comes from a human donor who had recovered from COVID-19. This specimen was CD4+ T cells from blood, cultured in vitro, taken about 7 months after SARS-CoV-2 vaccination. The CDR3 spells CATSQVSGGYNEQFF. The CDR3 DNA sequence: TGTGCCACCAGTCAGGTTAGCGGAGGGTACAATGAGCAGTTCTTC.